The 8 T cell receptor beta chains listed next were all sequenced from one sample in a study of T-cell reconstitution after alpha-beta-depleted transplantation in children (dated by TCRdb to 2015 to 2016). What this sample's treatment or condition label stands for: allogeneic hematopoietic cell transplantation with graft depleted of TCRalphabeta T cells and CD19 B cells. Library generation was performed with PCR. For sequencing, an Illumina HiSeq 2500 was employed. Molecular barcoding was employed in the preparation of TCR libraries, with unique molecular identifiers being used to normalize TCRbeta repertoire quantification. TCRdb handled the public reads itself, with Q25 trimming in fastp and clone calling in MiXCR, and kept productive beta chains. Every entry covers one CDR3 protein and lists the most common genes and DNA from its rows. The sample table holds some 200,000 distinct CDR3 sequences, of which 6.6% were seen once. The ten biggest clones cover 4.5% to 6.5% of the sample.

The sequencing used PBMCs, collected before TCRalphabeta/CD19-depleted stem cell transplant. All receptors come from a boy between 2 and 10 years old with acute lymphoblastic leukemia, due to receive a stem cell transplant.

This clonotype was detected ten times or more. The chain links TRBV27 to TRBJ1-1, with TRBD1 matching over 7 bases. CDR3 length equals 14 residues. J gave up 4 bases and V 5 bases, and 7 bases lay outside the gene matches. The V gene's germline CDR1 is MNHEY and CDR2 SMNVEV (reference sequence). Here the CDR3 reads CASSPRSGGTEAFF. The CDR3 DNA follows: TGTGCCAGCAGTCCAAGGTCAGGGGGCACTGAAGCTTTCTTT.

The chain is built from TRBV6-4 and TRBJ1-2; D gene unclear. V was pared by 3 bases and J by 3 bases, with 11 bases between. The germline CDR1 and CDR2 sequences are MRHNA and SNTAGT. CDR3 length equals 14 residues. The chain's CDR3 is CASSEGSGDYGYTF. The CDR3 coding sequence is TGTGCCAGCAGTGAAGGGTCAGGAGACTATGGCTACACCTTC.

This chain connects TRBV11-2 to TRBJ2-5; the match to TRBD2 covers 12 bases. The germline V gene encodes CDR1 SGHAT and CDR2 FQNNGV. The ends lost 3 bases at V and 3 bases at J; junction bases unmatched: 2. The CDR3 runs 15 residues. CDR3 sequence reads: CASSFGLAGKETQYF. The CDR3 nucleotides are TGTGCCAGCAGCTTTGGACTAGCGGGAAAAGAGACCCAGTACTTC. The whole variable domain, filled in from reference TRBV11-2 and TRBJ2-5, reads EAGVAQSPRYKIIEKRQSVAFWCNPISGHATLYWYQQILGQGPKLLIQFQNNGVVDDSQLPKDRFSAERLKGVDSTLKIQPAKLEDSAVYLCASSFGLAGKETQYFGPGTRLLVL.

This clonotype came up a few times. V usage is TRBV3-1 and J usage is TRBJ2-1; perhaps TRBD2 as D (5 bases). CDR1 and CDR2 (germline): LGHDT, YNNKEL (reference sequence). The V end lost 0 bases, the J end lost 6 bases, and 18 bases lay between the germline ends. There are 17 residues in the CDR3. As DNA, the CDR3 is TGTGCCAGCAGCCAAGACCGTGTAAGAGGGTCCCTCAATGAGCAGTTCTTC. It translates to CASSQDRVRGSLNEQFF.

This clonotype was observed a few times. The gene calls are TRBV6-5 and TRBJ2-1; D is perhaps TRBD1 (6 bases). The CDR3 spans 14 residues. The V gene's germline CDR1 is MNHEY and CDR2 SVGAGI. Trimming stripped 6 bases from V and 4 bases from J, with 13 bases between. The CDR3 nucleotides are TGTGCCAGCAGCGTCCGGGACACATACAATGAGCAGTTCTTC. This encodes CASSVRDTYNEQFF.

This clonotype has only a few counts. The V and J genes are TRBV5-5 and TRBJ2-6; D perhaps matches TRBD1 (5 bases). V was shortened by 0 bases and J by 3 bases, with 7 bases between the two germline ends. This CDR3 has 15 amino acids. The V gene's germline CDR1 is SGHKS and CDR2 YYEKEE (reference sequence). CDR3 in DNA: TGTGCCAGCAGCTTGGGGGGCGTTGGGGCCAACGTCCTGACTTTC. Translating it yields CASSLGGVGANVLTF.

This clonotype was recorded at least ten times. The chain links TRBV6-1 to TRBJ2-3; 9 bases are shared with TRBD2. This CDR3 spans 17 amino acids. CDR1 MNHNS and CDR2 SASEGT come from the germline V gene. Trimming took 8 bases from V and 0 from J; bases not matched to a gene: 12. In nucleotides, the CDR3 is TGTGCCAGCTGTAGTAGCGGGGGCCACAGTAGCACAGATACGCAGTATTTT. Translation gives CASCSSGGHSSTDTQYF.

This clonotype occurred many times. This chain connects TRBV27 to TRBJ2-1; 12 bases fit TRBD2. Looked up from germline, CDR1 is MNHEY and CDR2 is SMNVEV (reference sequence). The CDR3 has 15 residues. The ends lost 4 bases at V and 7 bases at J; junction bases unmatched: 5. The CDR3 DNA follows: TGTGCCAGCAGTTATGAGACTAGCGGGAGAAATGAGCAGTTCTTC. It yields the protein CASSYETSGRNEQFF.